These T cell receptor beta chains were read from a single sample in a study of blood T cell repertoires in COVID-19. Method: immunoSEQ multiplex PCR; TCRdb's copy keeps in-frame clones and lacks some. Found here are about 200,000 clones, roughly 88% of them singletons; the top ten hold about 27%. Material: peripheral blood. The receptors derive from a man in his forties with acute or convalescent COVID-19. Both conserved end residues are part of each CDR3. The D gene is left open where the match is weak. Only some rows state a clone size, as once, few, many or a class for expanded clones.

TRBV25-1	NA	TRBJ1-1	NA	TGTGCCAGCAGTGCCCGAATGGGGGCGGGCACTGAAGCTTTCTTT	CASSARMGAGTEAFF
TRBV5-5	NA	TRBJ1-6	NA	TGTGCCAGCAGCTTGCCGCAGGGCTCCTATAATTCACCCCTCCACTTT	CASSLPQGSYNSPLHF
TRBV6-2/TRBV6-3	NA	TRBJ1-2	NA	TGTGCCAGCAGTTACCAGGTGACGACTATGGGCTACACCTTC	CASSYQVTTMGYTF
TRBV11-2	NA	TRBJ1-1	NA	TGTGCCAGCAGCTTAGGAAGCGGACTCGAAGCTTTCTTT	CASSLGSGLEAFF
TRBV3-1/TRBV3-2	few	TRBJ2-5	NA	TGTGCCAGCAGTCGGACTGAATTCGGAGAGACCCAGTACTTC	CASSRTEFGETQYF
TRBV19	NA	TRBJ2-2	NA	TGTGCCAGTAGTTTATACAGGACGAACACCGGGGAGCTGTTTTTT	CASSLYRTNTGELFF
TRBV7-9	NA	TRBJ1-2	NA	TGTGCCAGCAGCCGCGGCATGTCGGACTATGGCTACACCTTC	CASSRGMSDYGYTF
TRBV7-9	few	TRBJ1-3	NA	TGTGCCAGCAGCCCTACTGGGGGGATATCTGGAAACACCATATATTTT	CASSPTGGISGNTIYF
TRBV5-1	few	TRBJ1-4	TRBD1	TGCGCCAGCAGCTTGGAAGGACCCGGGACAGGGAATGAAAAACTGTTTTTT	CASSLEGPGTGNEKLFF
TRBV9	NA	TRBJ2-1	NA	TGTGCCAGCAGCGCAAACACGGGGTGGGGTGAGCAGTTCTTC	CASSANTGWGEQFF
TRBV11-3	few	TRBJ2-1	TRBD2	TGTGCCAGCAGCACTGGGACTAGCGGGAGGGCGGATGAGCAGTTCTTC	CASSTGTSGRADEQFF
TRBV5-1	many	TRBJ1-3	NA	TGCGCCAGCAGCTCCAAAAAACAGGGTCCTGGAAACACCATATATTTT	CASSSKKQGPGNTIYF
TRBV4-3	few	TRBJ1-6	NA	TGCGCCAGCAGCCAAGATTATAATAATTCACCCCTCCACTTT	CASSQDYNNSPLHF
TRBV6-5	NA	TRBJ1-2	NA	TGTGCCAGCAGTCGCCCCCCGGGCCTAGAGGGTGGCTACACCTTC	CASSRPPGLEGGYTF
TRBV2	once	TRBJ1-2	NA	TGTGCCAGCAGTCCTAGGGGTAGTGTGGACTATGGCTACACCTTC	CASSPRGSVDYGYTF
TRBV2	NA	TRBJ2-7	TRBD2	TGTGCCAGCAGTTTTGATGCCGGGACTAGCGGGAGTATCCAATACGAGCAGTACTTC	CASSFDAGTSGSIQYEQYF
TRBV3-1/TRBV3-2	NA	TRBJ1-6	NA	TGTGCCAGCAGCCAAGCGTCAGGCGTATCACCCCTCCACTTT	CASSQASGVSPLHF
TRBV5-1	once	TRBJ1-4	TRBD1	TGCGCCAGCAGCCGCGGAGCCGGGACAGGGGGTGAAAAACTGTTTTTT	CASSRGAGTGGEKLFF
TRBV19	few	TRBJ1-5	NA	TGTGCCAGTAGTTTCGGGATGTATAGCAATCAGCCCCAGCATTTT	CASSFGMYSNQPQHF
TRBV5-6	NA	TRBJ2-7	TRBD1	TGTGCCAGCAGCTTGGGGGACAGGACTTTCTACGAGCAGTACTTC	CASSLGDRTFYEQYF
TRBV15	NA	TRBJ2-7	NA	TGTGCCACCAGCTTAAAGCGACAGTCCTCCTACGAGCAGTACTTC	CATSLKRQSSYEQYF
TRBV5-5	few	TRBJ2-1	NA	TGTGCCAGCAGCTTGCTCGGGAGCCCATACAATGAGCAGTTCTTC	CASSLLGSPYNEQFF
TRBV6-5	NA	TRBJ1-2	NA	TGTGCCAGCAGTTACTCCGGACAGAATAACTATGGCTACACCTTC	CASSYSGQNNYGYTF
TRBV10-3	NA	TRBJ2-3	TRBD2	TGTGCCATCAGCCAGACTAGCGGGGAATCCACAGATACGCAGTATTTT	CAISQTSGESTDTQYF
TRBV27	NA	TRBJ2-7	NA	TGTGCCAGCAGTTTATACGGTCCAGCGGTTTTAAGCGAGCAGTACTTC	CASSLYGPAVLSEQYF
TRBV14	few	TRBJ2-3	NA	TGTGCCAGCAGCCCGTCAGGGGAGAGCGGGATGGTTTCAGATACGCAGTATTTT	CASSPSGESGMVSDTQYF
TRBV6-4	NA	TRBJ1-1	NA	TGTGCCAGCAAAGTAAACAAGAACACTGAAGCTTTCTTT	CASKVNKNTEAFF
TRBV18	NA	TRBJ1-4	NA	TGTGCCAGCTCACCCCGCGGGCCCGGGCGGGAAAAACTGTTTTTT	CASSPRGPGREKLFF
TRBV5-1	NA	TRBJ1-1	NA	TGCGCCAGCAGCTTGCAGGGGCGCATGACTGAAGCTTTCTTT	CASSLQGRMTEAFF
TRBV4-1	few	TRBJ2-1	NA	TGCGCCAGCAGCCAAGTCCTCGGCATAGCGTACAATGAGCAGTTCTTC	CASSQVLGIAYNEQFF
TRBV2	NA	TRBJ1-5	TRBD1	TGTGCCAGCAAATCGGACAGGGGGCGCGGGGTCGGTCAGCCCCAGCATTTT	CASKSDRGRGVGQPQHF
TRBV10-2	NA	TRBJ2-3	NA	TGCGCCAGCAGTGCCATCACGACAGAGAGCACAGATACGCAGTATTTT	CASSAITTESTDTQYF
TRBV12-5	few	TRBJ1-2	TRBD1	TGTGCTAGTGGTTATGGGACAGGAGGATTCTATGGCTACACCTTC	CASGYGTGGFYGYTF
TRBV21-1	once	TRBJ2-2	NA	TGTGCCAGCAGCAAAGAGACATGGCAGGGGGCGAATCCCGCGAACACCGGGGAGCTGTTTTTT	CASSKETWQGANPANTGELFF
TRBV10-3	NA	TRBJ1-3	TRBD1	TGTGCCATCAGTGAGTCGACAGGGGGCTCTGGAAACACCATATATTTT	CAISESTGGSGNTIYF
TRBV7-2	NA	TRBJ1-5	NA	TGTGCCAGCAGCCCCGGACAGTATAGCAATCAGCCCCAGCATTTT	CASSPGQYSNQPQHF
TRBV19	NA	TRBJ1-5	TRBD1	TGTGCCAGTAGGGGACAGGGGACTCAGCCCCAGCATTTT	CASRGQGTQPQHF
TRBV6-2/TRBV6-3	NA	TRBJ2-3	NA	TGTGCCAGCAGTTACTCGGCGGGGATGCAGTATTTT	CASSYSAGMQYF
TRBV3-1/TRBV3-2	many	TRBJ1-2	NA	TGTGCCAGCAGCCAAGGTTCGGGGGTCTATGGCTACACCTTC	CASSQGSGVYGYTF
TRBV7-9	NA	TRBJ2-1	TRBD2	TGTGCCAGCAGCTTAGAGACTAGCGGGGTTAGCTCCTACAATGAGCAGTTCTTC	CASSLETSGVSSYNEQFF
TRBV5-1	NA	TRBJ1-2	TRBD1	TGCGCCAGCAGATCAGGGGGAGGCACTAACTATGGCTACACCTTC	CASRSGGGTNYGYTF